The 15 T cell receptor beta chains reported below all come from one sample, sequenced in a study of OX40 agonist ivuxolimab in advanced cancers. Sequencing was performed with immunoSEQ multiplex PCR; in TCRdb, only in-frame clones are kept and a portion is missing. The sample carries 55,000 to 60,000 clones, nearly 95% recorded once. Here the sequenced sample was CD4+ or CD8+ T cells sorted from blood, taken in a trial of the OX40 agonist ivuxolimab. These receptors were obtained from an adult with an advanced solid tumor such as melanoma, head and neck, liver or kidney cancer.

The chain links TRBV5-5 to TRBJ2-3, with 12 positions matching TRBD2. Trimming took 2 bases from V and 6 from J; bases not matched to a gene: 10. CDR1 SGHKS and CDR2 YYEKEE come from the germline V gene (reference sequence). The CDR3 is 17 residues long. The CDR3 sequence is CASSLALAGGPGDTQYF. CDR3 nucleotides: TGTGCCAGCAGCTTAGCTCTAGCGGGAGGGCCCGGGGATACGCAGTATTTT.

A single count supports this clone. This chain connects TRBV5-4 to TRBJ1-1; 8 bases agree with TRBD1. Germline values: CDR1 SGHNT, CDR2 YYREEE (reference sequence). The CDR3 totals 16 residues. V dropped 4 bases and J dropped 2; count of bases not matched to a gene: 10. CDR3 sequence (DNA): TGTGCCAGCAGCCTCGGGACAGGTGTTCTTAACACTGAAGCTTTCTTT. This encodes CASSLGTGVLNTEAFF.

The CDR3 spells CAISADRGLHGGYTF. In DNA form, the CDR3 reads TGTGCCATCAGTGCTGACAGGGGGCTTCATGGTGGCTACACCTTC. J is TRBJ1-2 and V is TRBV10-3, with 10 nucleotides matching TRBD1. Germline V gives CDR1 ENHRY, CDR2 SYGVKD. There are 15 residues in the CDR3. V gave up 4 bases and J gave up 7 bases; unmatched junction bases: 9.

The V call is TRBV12-5, the J call TRBJ2-1; 8 bases are shared with TRBD2. This CDR3 has 13 residues. The V segment lost 8 bases and the J segment 0 bases; nucleotides outside the gene matches: 0. Germline V gene lookup returns CDR1 LGHNT and CDR2 FRNRAP. The CDR3, as DNA: TGTGCTAGTAGCGGGAGCTCCTACAATGAGCAGTTCTTC. Protein sequence: CASSGSSYNEQFF.

The CDR3: CASSLWGGANVLTF. The CDR3 DNA is TGTGCCAGCAGTTTATGGGGTGGGGCCAACGTCCTGACTTTC. The chain has TRBV27 and TRBJ2-6, with D unclear. V lost 1 base and J 3 bases, leaving 4 bases between the germline ends. CDR1 MNHEY and CDR2 SMNVEV come from the germline V gene (reference sequence). The length of the CDR3 is 14 residues.

This chain connects TRBV7-7 to TRBJ2-3; D is undetermined. This CDR3 comprises 15 residues. Trimming cost V 0 bases and J 2 bases, with 9 bases left between them. Germline loops: CDR1 SSHAT, CDR2 FNYEAQ (reference sequence). In nucleotides, the CDR3 is TGTGCCAGCAGCTTAGCCCCTAATCCCACAGATACGCAGTATTTT. Its translation: CASSLAPNPTDTQYF. The full variable domain, in which reference TRBV7-7 and TRBJ2-3 provide the parts outside the CDR3, is GAGVSQSPRYKVTKRGQDVTLRCDPISSHATLYWYQQALGQGPEFLTYFNYEAQPDKSGLPSDRFSAERPEGSISTLTIQRTEQRDSAMYRCASSLAPNPTDTQYFGPGTRLTVL.

This sequence joins TRBV28 and TRBJ2-3; no reliable D call. Trimming took 4 bases from V and 3 from J, leaving 5 bases between them. The CDR3 has 12 residues. Germline CDR1 reads MDHEN; CDR2 reads SYDVKM. The CDR3 is CASSSNTDTQYF. DNA for the CDR3: TGTGCCAGCAGTTCCAATACAGATACGCAGTATTTT.

This rearrangement joins TRBV21-1 to TRBJ2-1. TRBV21-1 is a recognized pseudogene. The CDR3 has 16 residues. The CDR3 region is CASSLGRGQLYNEQFF. In DNA form, the CDR3 reads TGTGCCAGCAGCCTAGGGAGGGGACAGCTATACAATGAGCAGTTCTTC.

The J gene is TRBJ1-3, the V gene TRBV5-6, with D hard to call. The V end was cut by 0 bases, the J end by 2 bases, with 12 bases between. CDR1 and CDR2 (germline): SGHDT, YYEEEE. The CDR3 spans 16 residues. CDR3 sequence (DNA): TGTGCCAGCAGCTTGGAGGGAGCGGGAACTGGAAACACCATATATTTT. Protein sequence: CASSLEGAGTGNTIYF.

The chain is built from TRBV7-6 and TRBJ1-5; no definite D call. Germline values: CDR1 SGHVS, CDR2 FNYEAQ. V lost 0 bases, J lost 1 base, and 13 bases lay in between. This CDR3 spans 17 amino acids. The CDR3 sequence is CASSLALRKGSNQPQHF. CDR3 sequence (DNA): TGTGCCAGCAGCTTAGCATTGAGGAAAGGAAGCAATCAGCCCCAGCATTTT. Complete variable domain (other parts from reference TRBV7-6 and TRBJ1-5): GAGVSQSPRYKVTKRGQDVALRCDPISGHVSLYWYRQALGQGPEFLTYFNYEAQQDKSGLPNDRFSAERPEGSISTLTIQRTEQRDSAMYRCASSLALRKGSNQPQHFGDGTRLSIL.

CDR3 residues: CASSFSGGTGELFF. CDR3 nucleotides: TGTGCCAGCAGTTTTTCGGGAGGGACCGGGGAGCTGTTTTTT. This chain joins TRBV27 and TRBJ2-2; the match to TRBD2 covers 8 bases. CDR3 size: 14 residues. J gave up 5 bases and V 3 bases, and 2 bases lay outside the gene matches. Per the germline V gene, CDR1 is MNHEY and CDR2 is SMNVEV (reference sequence).

The table lists this clone with a count of one. V is TRBV29-1 and J is TRBJ1-1; 12 nucleotides agree with TRBD1. The CDR3 contains 15 residues. Per the germline V gene, CDR1 is SQVTM and CDR2 is ANQGSEA. J lost 5 bases, V lost 8 bases, and 12 bases had no gene match. This chain's CDR3 is CSPVGTGGSGTEAFF. The CDR3 coding sequence is TGCAGCCCAGTAGGGACAGGGGGCTCCGGGACTGAAGCTTTCTTT.

The rearrangement uses TRBV7-2 and TRBJ2-1, with TRBD2 identical over 7 bases. The germline V gene encodes CDR1 SGHTA and CDR2 FQGNSA. With V trimmed by 6 bases and J by 3 bases, 8 bases remained unmatched. This CDR3 has 15 residues. The CDR3 bases are TGTGCCAGCAGGCCCTTAGCGGGTCTCTACAATGAGCAGTTCTTC. Translating gives CASRPLAGLYNEQFF.

V usage is TRBV15 and J usage is TRBJ2-3, with TRBD2 matching over 11 bases. The V segment lost 8 bases and the J segment 3 bases; nucleotides outside the gene matches: 10. Looked up from germline, CDR1 is LNHNV and CDR2 is YYDKDF (reference sequence). The CDR3 sequence is 16 residues long. The DNA for the CDR3 is TGTGCCACCGAGAGTACTAGCGGGAGTGTTACAGATACGCAGTATTTT. This codes for CATESTSGSVTDTQYF.

The J gene is TRBJ2-7, the V gene TRBV11-2; D unclear. V lost 1 base to trimming and J lost 7 bases, with 8 bases between them. Per germline, CDR1 SGHAT and CDR2 FQNNGV. The CDR3 extends over 12 amino acids. The CDR3 DNA follows: TGTGCCAGCAGCTTAGGCTCTATGGAGCAGTACTTC. Translated, it gives CASSLGSMEQYF.